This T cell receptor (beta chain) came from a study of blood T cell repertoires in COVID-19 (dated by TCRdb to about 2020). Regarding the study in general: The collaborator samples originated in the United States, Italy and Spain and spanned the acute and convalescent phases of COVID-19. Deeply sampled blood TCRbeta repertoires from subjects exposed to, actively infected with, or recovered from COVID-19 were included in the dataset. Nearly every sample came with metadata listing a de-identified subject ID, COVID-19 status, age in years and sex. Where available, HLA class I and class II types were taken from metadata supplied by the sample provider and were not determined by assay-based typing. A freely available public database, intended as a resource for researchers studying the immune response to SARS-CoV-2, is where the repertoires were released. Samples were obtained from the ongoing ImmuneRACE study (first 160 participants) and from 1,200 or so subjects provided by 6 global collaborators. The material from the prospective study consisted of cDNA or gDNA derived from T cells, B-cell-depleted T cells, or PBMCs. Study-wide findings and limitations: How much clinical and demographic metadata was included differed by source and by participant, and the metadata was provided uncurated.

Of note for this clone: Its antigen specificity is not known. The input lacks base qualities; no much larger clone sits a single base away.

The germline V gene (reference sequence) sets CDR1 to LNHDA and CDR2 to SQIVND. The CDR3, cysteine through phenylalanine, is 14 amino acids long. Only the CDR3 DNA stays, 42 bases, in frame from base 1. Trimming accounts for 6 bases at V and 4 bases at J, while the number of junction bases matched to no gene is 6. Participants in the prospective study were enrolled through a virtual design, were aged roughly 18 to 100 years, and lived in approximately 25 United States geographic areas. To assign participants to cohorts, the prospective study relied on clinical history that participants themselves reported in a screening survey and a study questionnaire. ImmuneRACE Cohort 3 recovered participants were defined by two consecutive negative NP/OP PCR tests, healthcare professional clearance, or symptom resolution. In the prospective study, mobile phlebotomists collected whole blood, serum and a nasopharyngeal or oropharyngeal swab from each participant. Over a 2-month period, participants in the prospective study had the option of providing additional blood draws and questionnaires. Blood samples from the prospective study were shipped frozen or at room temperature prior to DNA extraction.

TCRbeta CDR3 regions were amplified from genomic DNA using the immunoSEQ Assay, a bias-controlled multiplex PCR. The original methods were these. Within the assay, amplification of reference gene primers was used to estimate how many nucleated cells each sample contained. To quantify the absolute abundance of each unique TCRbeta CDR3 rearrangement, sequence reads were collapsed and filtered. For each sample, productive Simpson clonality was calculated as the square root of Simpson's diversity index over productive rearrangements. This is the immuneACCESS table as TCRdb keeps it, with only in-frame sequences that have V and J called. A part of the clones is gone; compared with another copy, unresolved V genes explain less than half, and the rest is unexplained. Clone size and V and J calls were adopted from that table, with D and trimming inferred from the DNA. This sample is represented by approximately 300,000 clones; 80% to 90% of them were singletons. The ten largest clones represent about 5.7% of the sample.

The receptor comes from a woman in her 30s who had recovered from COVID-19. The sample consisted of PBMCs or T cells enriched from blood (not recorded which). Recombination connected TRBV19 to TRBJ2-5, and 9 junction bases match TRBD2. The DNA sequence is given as TGTGCCAGTAGCCCCTCGGGACTAGCAGAGACCCAGTACTTC. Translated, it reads CASSPSGLAETQYF.